The present T cell receptor (beta chain) was sequenced within a study of response to subunit inactivated influenza vaccine (dated by TCRdb to 2016 to 2019). Regarding the research as a whole: Deep quantitative T cell receptor repertoire profiling was used in the study to track responses to a trivalent subunit inactivated influenza vaccine. The paper as a whole reports these results and caveats: According to the authors, only a limited number of new T cells may be recruited by each seasonal influenza vaccination.

Library prep was done by RT-PCR. Instrument used: Illumina HiSeq 2500. The raw public reads went through TCRdb reprocessing: fastp at Q25, MiXCR clone calling, in-frame beta chains kept. Rows with one shared CDR3 protein collapse into an entry with the most common genes and DNA. The sample table lists 500,000 to 750,000 distinct CDR3 sequences, 14% of them with a count of one. Over 8.5% of the sample rests with the top ten. Trimming at the junction amounts to 3 bases on V and 1 base on J, and the germline ends lie 13 bases apart. Including cysteine and phenylalanine, the CDR3 has 14 amino acids. The CDR3 DNA has 42 bases and is translated from base 1. Via the germline V gene (reference sequence), CDR1 is DFQATT and CDR2 SNEGSKA. This clonotype has at least ten counts. There is no known antigen for this receptor. The input lacks base qualities; no much larger clone sits a single base away.

The sequencing here drew on PBMCs from blood, taken 12 days after vaccination. The clonotype comes from a man between 45 and 60 years old who received an inactivated influenza vaccine. Donor details come from another sample of the same person, matched by shared clones. The V and J genes are TRBV20-1 and TRBJ2-7, and perhaps TRBD2 as D gene, on 6 matching bases. The CDR3 protein: CSASPGGWSYEQYF. Read as DNA, the sequence is TGCAGTGCTAGCCCCGGGGGTTGGTCCTACGAGCAGTACTTC.